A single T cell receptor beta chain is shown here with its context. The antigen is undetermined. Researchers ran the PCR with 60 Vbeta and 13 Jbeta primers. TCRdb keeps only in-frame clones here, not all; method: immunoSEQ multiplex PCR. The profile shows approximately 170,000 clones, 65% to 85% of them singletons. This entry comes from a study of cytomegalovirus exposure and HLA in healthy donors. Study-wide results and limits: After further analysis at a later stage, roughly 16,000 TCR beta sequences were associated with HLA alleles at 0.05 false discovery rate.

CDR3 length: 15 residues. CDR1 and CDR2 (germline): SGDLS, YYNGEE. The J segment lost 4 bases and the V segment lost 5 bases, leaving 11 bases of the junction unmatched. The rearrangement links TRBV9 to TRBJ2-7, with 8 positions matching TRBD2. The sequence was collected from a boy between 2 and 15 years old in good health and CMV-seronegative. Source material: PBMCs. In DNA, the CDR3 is TGTGCCAGCAGTCGACACCCCGGGACTAGTTACGAGCAGTACTTC. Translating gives CASSRHPGTSYEQYF. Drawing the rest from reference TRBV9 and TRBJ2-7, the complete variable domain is DSGVTQTPKHLITATGQRVTLRCSPRSGDLSVYWYQQSLDQGLQFLIQYYNGEERAKGNILERFSAQQFPDLHSELNLSSLELGDSALYFCASSRHPGTSYEQYFGPGTRLTVT.